This entry lists 12 T cell receptor beta chains sequenced from one sample in a study of blood T cell repertoires in COVID-19. The method was immunoSEQ multiplex PCR; TCRdb's version includes in-frame clones alone and lacks a portion of them. The data contain about 110,000 clones, approximately 80% of them seen just once; the ten biggest clones take up under 8%. The source material was peripheral blood. The receptor set was obtained from a woman at least 80 years old with active or convalescent COVID-19.

Here the CDR3 reads CASTLNRNTEAFF. DNA of the CDR3: TGTGCCAGCACTCTAAATCGGAACACTGAAGCTTTCTTT. This chain links TRBV27 with TRBJ1-1; D gene uncertain. The germline V gene encodes CDR1 MNHEY and CDR2 SMNVEV (reference sequence). V lost 7 bases and J 1 base, leaving 10 bases between the germline ends. The CDR3 has 13 amino acids.

The V call is TRBV6-5, the J call TRBJ2-2; 14 nucleotides match TRBD2. The length of the CDR3 is 15 residues. CDR1 is MNHEY and CDR2 is SVGAGI in the germline V gene. J gave up 7 bases and V 8 bases, and 6 bases lay outside the gene matches. The CDR3 DNA reads as TGTGCCAGCCGGACTAGCGGGAGGTGGGTCGGGGAGCTGTTTTTT. This codes for CASRTSGRWVGELFF.

This chain connects TRBV7-3 to TRBJ2-1; 8 bases are shared with TRBD1. Per germline, CDR1 SGHTA and CDR2 FQGTGA. This CDR3 has 15 residues. The junction had 7 bases not matched to a gene; V was cut back by 5 bases and J by 4 bases. Here the CDR3 reads CASSRQGAFYNEQFF. CDR3 bases: TGTGCCAGCAGCCGGCAGGGGGCGTTTTACAATGAGCAGTTCTTC.

V gene TRBV15 combines with J gene TRBJ2-3; TRBD2 might be the D (5 bases). V was shortened by 0 bases and J by 7 bases, with 8 bases between the two germline ends. This CDR3 has 13 amino acids. Germline V gene lookup returns CDR1 LNHNV and CDR2 YYDKDF (reference sequence). CDR3 sequence: CATSRDFGNTQYF. CDR3 coding DNA: TGTGCCACCAGCAGAGATTTCGGGAATACGCAGTATTTT. Full variable domain (outside the CDR3, taken from reference TRBV15 and TRBJ2-3): DAMVIQNPRYQVTQFGKPVTLSCSQTLNHNVMYWYQQKSSQAPKLLFHYYDKDFNNEADTPDNFQSRRPNTSFCFLDIRSPGLGDTAMYLCATSRDFGNTQYFGPGTRLTVL.

This clone was seen a few times. The rearrangement uses TRBV18 and TRBJ2-1; TRBD2 matches at 15 bases. The CDR3 length is 15 residues. Trimming took 2 bases from V and 7 from J; bases not matched to a gene: 0. Germline-derived CDR1 and CDR2 are KGHSH and LQKENI. CDR3: CASSPGTSGGNEQFF. The CDR3 bases are TGTGCCAGCTCACCAGGGACTAGCGGGGGGAATGAGCAGTTCTTC.

The rearrangement joins TRBV18 to TRBJ1-1; 12 bases fit TRBD1. This CDR3 has 17 amino acids. The V segment lost 2 bases and the J segment 4 bases; nucleotides outside the gene matches: 8. Germline V gives CDR1 KGHSH, CDR2 LQKENI. The CDR3 region has the DNA TGTGCCAGCTCACCAATGGGACAGGGGGCTCGAGGCACTGAAGCTTTCTTT. This codes for CASSPMGQGARGTEAFF.

The rearrangement uses TRBV28 and TRBJ1-1; a weak D match, TRBD1 (6 bases). The CDR3 runs 14 residues. Between the trimmed V and J ends, which lost 4 bases and 4 bases, there was a span of 13 bases. Germline CDR1 reads MDHEN; CDR2 reads SYDVKM. The CDR3 loop is CASSWVGGRTEAFF. The CDR3 DNA follows: TGTGCCAGCAGTTGGGTGGGGGGGCGCACTGAAGCTTTCTTT.

The rearrangement links TRBV18 to TRBJ1-2, with 7 nucleotides matching TRBD1. Germline V gene sequence: CDR1 KGHSH, CDR2 LQKENI. The CDR3 spans 15 residues. J was trimmed by 1 base and V by 3 bases; bases with no gene match: 5. The CDR3 DNA follows: TGTGCCAGCTCACCGCGACAGGGATTTAACTATGGCTACACCTTC. Protein sequence: CASSPRQGFNYGYTF.

This clone has at least ten counts. The chain combines TRBV6-5 with TRBJ2-7; 9 bases match TRBD1. CDR3 length: 13 residues. Trimming at V came to 5 bases and at J to 3 bases, leaving 2 bases not matched to a gene. CDR1 MNHEY and CDR2 SVGAGI come from the germline V gene. CDR3: CASSTGGGYEQYF. DNA for the CDR3: TGTGCCAGCAGTACAGGGGGCGGCTACGAGCAGTACTTC.

A single count supports this clone. The chain links TRBV25-1 to TRBJ2-7; no clear D gene. CDR1 and CDR2 from the germline V gene are MGHDK and SYGVNS. V lost 2 bases, J lost 3 bases, and 14 bases lay in between. CDR3 length: 15 residues. The chain's CDR3 is CASSELQPTGYEQYF. The CDR3, as DNA: TGTGCCAGCAGTGAACTCCAGCCAACGGGCTACGAGCAGTACTTC.

This clone was detected once. CDR3 sequence reads: CASSNRGGTEAFF. DNA for the CDR3: TGTGCCAGCAGTAACAGGGGAGGCACTGAAGCTTTCTTT. This sequence joins TRBV6-5 and TRBJ1-1; 7 bases line up with TRBD1. CDR1 MNHEY and CDR2 SVGAGI come from the germline V gene. The CDR3 runs to 13 residues. The V segment lost 5 bases and the J segment 4 bases; nucleotides outside the gene matches: 4.

The V and J genes are TRBV5-1 and TRBJ2-3; 7 bases agree with TRBD2. Trimming took 4 bases from V and 0 from J; bases not matched to a gene: 2. The CDR3 sequence is 14 residues long. Germline CDR1 and CDR2: SGHRS and YFSETQ. The CDR3 region has the DNA TGCGCCAGCAGCGTTAGCGGGAGCACAGATACGCAGTATTTT. Translating it yields CASSVSGSTDTQYF.